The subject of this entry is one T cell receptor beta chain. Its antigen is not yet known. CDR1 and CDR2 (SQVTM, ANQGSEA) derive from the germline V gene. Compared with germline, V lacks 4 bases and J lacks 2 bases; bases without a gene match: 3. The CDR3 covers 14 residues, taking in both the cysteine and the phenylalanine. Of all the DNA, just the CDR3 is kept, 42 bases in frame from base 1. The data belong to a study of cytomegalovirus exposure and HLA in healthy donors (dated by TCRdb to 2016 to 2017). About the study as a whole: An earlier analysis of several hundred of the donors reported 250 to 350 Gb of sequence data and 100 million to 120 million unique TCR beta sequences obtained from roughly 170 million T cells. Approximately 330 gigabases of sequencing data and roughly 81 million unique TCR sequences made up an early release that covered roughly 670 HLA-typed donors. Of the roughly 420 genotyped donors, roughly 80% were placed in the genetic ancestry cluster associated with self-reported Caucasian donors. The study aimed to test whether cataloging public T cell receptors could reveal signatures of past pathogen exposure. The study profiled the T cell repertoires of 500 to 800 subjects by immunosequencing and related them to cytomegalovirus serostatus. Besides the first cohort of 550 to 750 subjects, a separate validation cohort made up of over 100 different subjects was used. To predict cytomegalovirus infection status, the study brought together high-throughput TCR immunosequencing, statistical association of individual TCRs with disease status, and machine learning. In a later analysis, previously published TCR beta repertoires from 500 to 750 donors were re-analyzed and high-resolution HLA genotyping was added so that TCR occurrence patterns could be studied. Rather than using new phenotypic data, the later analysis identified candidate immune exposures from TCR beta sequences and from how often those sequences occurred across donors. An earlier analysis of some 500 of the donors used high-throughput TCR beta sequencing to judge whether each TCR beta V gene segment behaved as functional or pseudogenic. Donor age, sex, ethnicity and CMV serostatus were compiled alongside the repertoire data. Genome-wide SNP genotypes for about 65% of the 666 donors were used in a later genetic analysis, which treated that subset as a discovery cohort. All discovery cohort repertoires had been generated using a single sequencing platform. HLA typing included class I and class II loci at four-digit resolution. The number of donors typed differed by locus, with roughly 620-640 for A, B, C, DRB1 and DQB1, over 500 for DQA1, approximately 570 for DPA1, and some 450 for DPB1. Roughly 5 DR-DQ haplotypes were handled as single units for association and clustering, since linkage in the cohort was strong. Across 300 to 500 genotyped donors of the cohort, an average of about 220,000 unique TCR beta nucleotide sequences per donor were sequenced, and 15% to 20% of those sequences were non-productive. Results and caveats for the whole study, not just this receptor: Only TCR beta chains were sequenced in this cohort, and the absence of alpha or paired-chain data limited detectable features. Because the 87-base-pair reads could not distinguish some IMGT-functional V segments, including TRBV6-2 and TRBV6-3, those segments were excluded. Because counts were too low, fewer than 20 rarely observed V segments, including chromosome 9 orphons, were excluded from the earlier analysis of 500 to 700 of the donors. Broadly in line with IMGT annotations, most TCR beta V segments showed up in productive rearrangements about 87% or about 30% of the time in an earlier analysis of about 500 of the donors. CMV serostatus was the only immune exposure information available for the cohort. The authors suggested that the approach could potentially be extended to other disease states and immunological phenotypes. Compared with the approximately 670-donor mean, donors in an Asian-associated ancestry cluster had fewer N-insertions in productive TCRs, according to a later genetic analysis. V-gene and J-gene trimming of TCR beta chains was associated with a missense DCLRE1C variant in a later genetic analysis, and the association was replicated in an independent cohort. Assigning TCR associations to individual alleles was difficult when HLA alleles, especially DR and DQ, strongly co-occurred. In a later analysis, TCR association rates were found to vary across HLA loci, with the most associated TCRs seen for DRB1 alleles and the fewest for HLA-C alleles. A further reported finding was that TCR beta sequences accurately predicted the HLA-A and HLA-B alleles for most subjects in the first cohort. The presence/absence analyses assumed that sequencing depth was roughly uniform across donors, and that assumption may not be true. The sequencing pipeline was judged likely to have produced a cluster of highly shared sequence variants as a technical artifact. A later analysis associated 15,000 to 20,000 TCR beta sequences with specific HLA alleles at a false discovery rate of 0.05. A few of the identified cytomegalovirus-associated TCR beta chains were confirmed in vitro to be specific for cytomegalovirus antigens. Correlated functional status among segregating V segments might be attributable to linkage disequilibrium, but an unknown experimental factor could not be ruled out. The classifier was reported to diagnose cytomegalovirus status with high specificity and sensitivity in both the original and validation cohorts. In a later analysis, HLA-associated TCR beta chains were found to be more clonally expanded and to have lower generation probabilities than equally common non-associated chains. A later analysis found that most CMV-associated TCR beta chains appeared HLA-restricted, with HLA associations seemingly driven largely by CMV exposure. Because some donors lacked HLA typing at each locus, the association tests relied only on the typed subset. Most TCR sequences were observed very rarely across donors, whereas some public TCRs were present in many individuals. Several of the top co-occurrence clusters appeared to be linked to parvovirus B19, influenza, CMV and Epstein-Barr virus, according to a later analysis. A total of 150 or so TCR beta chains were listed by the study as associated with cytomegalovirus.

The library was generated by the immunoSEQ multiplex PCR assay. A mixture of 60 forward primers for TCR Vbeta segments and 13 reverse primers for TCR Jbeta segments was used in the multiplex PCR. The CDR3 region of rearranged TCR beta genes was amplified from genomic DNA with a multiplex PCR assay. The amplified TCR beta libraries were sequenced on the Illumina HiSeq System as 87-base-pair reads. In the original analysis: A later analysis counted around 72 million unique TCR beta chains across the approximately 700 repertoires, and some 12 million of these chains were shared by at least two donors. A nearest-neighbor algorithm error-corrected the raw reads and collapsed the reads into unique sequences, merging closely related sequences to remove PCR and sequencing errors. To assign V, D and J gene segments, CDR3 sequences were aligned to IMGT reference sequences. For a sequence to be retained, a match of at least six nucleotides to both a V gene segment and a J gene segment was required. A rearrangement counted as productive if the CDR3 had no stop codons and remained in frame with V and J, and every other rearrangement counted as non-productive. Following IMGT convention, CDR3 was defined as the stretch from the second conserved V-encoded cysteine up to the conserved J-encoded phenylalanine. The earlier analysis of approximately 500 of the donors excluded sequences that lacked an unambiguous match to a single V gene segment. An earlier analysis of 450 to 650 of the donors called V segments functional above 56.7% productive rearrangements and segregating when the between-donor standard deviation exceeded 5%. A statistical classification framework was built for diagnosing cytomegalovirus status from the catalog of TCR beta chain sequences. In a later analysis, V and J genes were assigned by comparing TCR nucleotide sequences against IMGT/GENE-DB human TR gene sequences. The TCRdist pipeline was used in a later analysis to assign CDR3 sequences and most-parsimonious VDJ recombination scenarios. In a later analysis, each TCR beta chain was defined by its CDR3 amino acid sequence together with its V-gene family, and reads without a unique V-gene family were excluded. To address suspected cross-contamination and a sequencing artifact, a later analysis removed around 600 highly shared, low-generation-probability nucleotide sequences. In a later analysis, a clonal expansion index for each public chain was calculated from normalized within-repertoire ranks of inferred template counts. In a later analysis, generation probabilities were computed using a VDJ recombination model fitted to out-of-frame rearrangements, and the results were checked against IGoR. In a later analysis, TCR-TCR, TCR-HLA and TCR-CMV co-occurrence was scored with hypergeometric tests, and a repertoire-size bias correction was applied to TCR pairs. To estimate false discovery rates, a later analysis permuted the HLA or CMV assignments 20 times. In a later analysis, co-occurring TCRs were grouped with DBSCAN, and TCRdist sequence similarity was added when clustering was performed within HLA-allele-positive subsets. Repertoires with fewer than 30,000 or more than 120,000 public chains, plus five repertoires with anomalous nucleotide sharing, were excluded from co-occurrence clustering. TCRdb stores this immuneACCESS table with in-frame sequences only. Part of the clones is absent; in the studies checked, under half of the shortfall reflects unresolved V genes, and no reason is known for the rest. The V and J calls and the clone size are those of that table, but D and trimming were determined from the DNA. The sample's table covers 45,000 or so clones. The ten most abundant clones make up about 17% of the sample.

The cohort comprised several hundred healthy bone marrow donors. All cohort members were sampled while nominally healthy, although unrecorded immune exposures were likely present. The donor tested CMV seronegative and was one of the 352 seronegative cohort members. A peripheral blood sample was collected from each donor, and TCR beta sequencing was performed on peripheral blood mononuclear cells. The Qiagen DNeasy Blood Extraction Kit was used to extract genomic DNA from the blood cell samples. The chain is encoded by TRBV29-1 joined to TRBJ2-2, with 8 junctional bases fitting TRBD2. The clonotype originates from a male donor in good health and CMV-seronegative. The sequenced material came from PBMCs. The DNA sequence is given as TGCAGCGTTGCCGGGGGGGCAAACACCGGGGAGCTGTTTTTT. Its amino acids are CSVAGGANTGELFF.